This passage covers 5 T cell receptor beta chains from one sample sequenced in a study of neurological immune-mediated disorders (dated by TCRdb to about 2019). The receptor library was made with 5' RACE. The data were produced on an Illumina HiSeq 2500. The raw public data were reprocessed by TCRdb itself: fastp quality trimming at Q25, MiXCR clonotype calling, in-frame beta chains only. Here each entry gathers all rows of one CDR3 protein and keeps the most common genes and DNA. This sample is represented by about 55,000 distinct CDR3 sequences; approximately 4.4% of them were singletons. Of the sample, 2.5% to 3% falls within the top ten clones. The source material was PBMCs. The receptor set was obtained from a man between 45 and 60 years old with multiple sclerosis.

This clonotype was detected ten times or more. The CDR3 protein is CASSVDVGQANTGELFF. The CDR3 DNA reads TGTGCCAGCAGCGTAGATGTGGGACAGGCGAACACCGGGGAGCTGTTTTTT. The V call is TRBV9, the J call TRBJ2-2, with 8 bases lining up with TRBD1. Germline V CDR1 and CDR2: SGDLS, YYNGEE. This CDR3 is 17 amino acids long. Trimming took 0 bases from V and 0 from J; bases not matched to a gene: 4.

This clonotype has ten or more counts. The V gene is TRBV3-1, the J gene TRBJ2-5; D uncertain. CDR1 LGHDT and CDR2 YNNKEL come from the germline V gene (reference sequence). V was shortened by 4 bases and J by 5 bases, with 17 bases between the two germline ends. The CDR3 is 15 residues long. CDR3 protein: CASSPPSRVWETQYF. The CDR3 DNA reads TGTGCCAGCAGCCCCCCGAGTAGGGTTTGGGAGACCCAGTACTTC.

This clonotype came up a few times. Written as DNA, the CDR3 is TGTGCCAGCATGTACCCAACGGAGGGGACCCAGTACTTC. Its protein product is CASMYPTEGTQYF. The chain recombines TRBV2 with TRBJ2-5; possibly TRBD2 for D (6 bases). Trimming took 7 bases from V and 7 from J, leaving 16 bases between them. This CDR3 is built from 13 residues. The germline CDR1 and CDR2 sequences are SNHLY and FYNNEI.

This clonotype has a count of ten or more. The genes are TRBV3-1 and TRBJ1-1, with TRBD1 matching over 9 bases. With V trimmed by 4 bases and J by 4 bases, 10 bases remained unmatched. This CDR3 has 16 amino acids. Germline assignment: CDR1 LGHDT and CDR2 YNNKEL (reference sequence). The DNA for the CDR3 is TGTGCCAGCAGCCCGCAACAGGGGGCAGGTTTCACTGAAGCTTTCTTT. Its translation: CASSPQQGAGFTEAFF.

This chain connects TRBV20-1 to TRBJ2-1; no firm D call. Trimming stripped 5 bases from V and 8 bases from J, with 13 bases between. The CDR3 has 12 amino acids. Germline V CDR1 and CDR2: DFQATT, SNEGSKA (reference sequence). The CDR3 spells CSARTGQDEQFF. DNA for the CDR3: TGCAGTGCTCGGACGGGCCAGGATGAGCAGTTCTTC.